This T cell receptor beta chain was profiled in a study of early T cells in non-severe SARS-CoV-2 infection. TCRdb ran MiXCR on the 5' RACE reads and lists one entry per CDR3 protein. The data show roughly 50,000 distinct CDR3 sequences, 8% seen once. Looked up from germline, CDR1 is SGHAT and CDR2 is FQNNGV. The CDR3 length is 11 residues, termini included. This clonotype was counted many times. Lacking the conserved final phenylalanine or tryptophan, this CDR3 likely reflects a read error. Because the CDR3's place on the DNA is in doubt, the DNA is left out and the CDR3 is given as listed by TCRdb. This TCR derives from an adult who was a healthcare worker with PCR-confirmed SARS-CoV-2 infection or an uninfected control (not recorded which). The chain joins TRBV11-2 to TRBJ1-4; the D segment call TRBD1 is taken from the table without a DNA check. The sequencing sample was made of whole blood. CDR3 protein: CASSLEDILSY.